These 19 T cell receptor beta chains were sequenced from one sample in a study of beta chain features in type 1 diabetes. Study findings and constraints: TCRB CDR3s were moderately but significantly shorter in Type 1 diabetes patients in all four CD4+ subsets.

The antigens of these receptors remain unknown. Expressed TCRB transcripts got sequenced, as all isolated RNA was reverse transcribed. This table comes from immunoSEQ multiplex PCR, and its TCRdb copy is limited to in-frame clones, with some not included. The sample carries about 160,000 clones, about 8.3% recorded once. Sequencing used central memory CD4+ T cells from blood. The source of these receptors is a woman aged 18-29 years with type 1 diabetes.

This clone was detected only a few times. This chain uses TRBV27 with TRBJ2-5, with D possibly being TRBD1 (6 bases). The V and J ends lost 7 bases and 4 bases respectively, with 13 bases between them. This CDR3 comprises 13 residues. Germline CDR1 and CDR2: MNHEY and SMNVEV (reference sequence). This chain's CDR3 is CASTDRSGETQYF. The CDR3, as DNA: TGTGCCAGCACCGACAGGTCCGGAGAGACCCAGTACTTC.

This clone was recorded many times. This sequence joins TRBV18 and TRBJ1-2; D not resolved. The length of the CDR3 is 11 residues. Trimming stripped 3 bases from V and 8 bases from J, with 7 bases between. Germline assignment: CDR1 KGHSH and CDR2 LQKENI. DNA of the CDR3: TGTGCCAGCTCACCGGAGGAAGGCTACACCTTC. It specifies CASSPEEGYTF.

The J gene is TRBJ2-1, the V gene TRBV14, with 7 positions matching TRBD2. CDR3 length equals 13 residues. V shed 4 bases and J 12 bases; nucleotides not matched to a gene: 9. The V gene's germline CDR1 is SGHDN and CDR2 FVKESK. CDR3 coding DNA: TGTGCCAGCAGCCCCCTCACCCGGACTAGGCAGTTCTTC. It yields the protein CASSPLTRTRQFF. Full variable domain (missing parts from reference TRBV14 and TRBJ2-1): EAGVTQFPSHSVIEKGQTVTLRCDPISGHDNLYWYRRVMGKEIKFLLHFVKESKQDESGMPNNRFLAERTGGTYSTLKVQPAELEDSGVYFCASSPLTRTRQFFGPGTRLTVL.

This chain uses TRBV11-2 with TRBJ2-2; the D gene is possibly TRBD2 (6 bases). V lost 2 bases, J lost 1 base, and 14 bases lay in between. This CDR3 contains 17 residues. Germline values: CDR1 SGHAT, CDR2 FQNNGV. For the CDR3, the DNA is TGTGCCAGCAGCTTATCGGGGGTCAGCCGGAACACCGGGGAGCTGTTTTTT. It encodes CASSLSGVSRNTGELFF.

The chain has TRBV29-1 and TRBJ2-7; D possibly corresponds to TRBD2 (7 bases). V lost 0 bases and J lost 5, with 20 bases in between. Germline V CDR1 and CDR2: SQVTM, ANQGSEA. The CDR3 contains 16 residues. Here the CDR3 reads CSVEEGKGGGPDEQYF. CDR3 nucleotides: TGCAGCGTTGAAGAGGGGAAGGGAGGGGGGCCGGACGAGCAGTACTTC.

This clone was detected only a few times. The chain recombines TRBV30 with TRBJ1-2; D is unresolved. Per germline, CDR1 GTSNPN and CDR2 SVGIG (reference sequence). CDR3 length: 11 residues. Trimming removed 0 bases from V and 8 bases from J, with 7 bases in between. CDR3 region: CAWSVSYGYTF. CDR3 coding DNA: TGTGCCTGGAGTGTCTCCTACGGCTACACCTTC. Filled out from reference TRBV30 and TRBJ1-2, the complete variable domain reads SQTIHQWPATLVQPVGSPLSLECTVEGTSNPNLYWYRQAAGRGLQLLFYSVGIGQISSEVPQNLSASRPQDRQFILSSKKLLLSDSGFYLCAWSVSYGYTFGSGTRLTVV.

This clone has just a few counts. V is TRBV23-1 and J is TRBJ2-5; weak D call: TRBD2 (5 bases). TRBV23-1 is classed as an ORF, of uncertain function. The CDR3 has 14 residues. The V end was cut by 3 bases, the J end by 5 bases, with 13 bases between. CDR3 region: CASSQYRGRETQYF. Here the CDR3 DNA reads TGCGCCAGCAGTCAGTATCGAGGGCGGGAGACCCAGTACTTC.

This clone has just a few counts. The chain recombines TRBV18 with TRBJ2-3; D perhaps matches TRBD2 (6 bases). CDR3 size: 14 residues. In germline, CDR1 is KGHSH, CDR2 LQKENI. Trimming left V 11 bases short and J 0 bases short, with 15 bases between. The CDR3 region is CAATGTYSTDTQYF. The CDR3 DNA sequence: TGTGCCGCCACTGGGACTTACAGCACAGATACGCAGTATTTT. The full variable domain, completed using reference TRBV18 and TRBJ2-3, is NAGVMQNPRHLVRRRGQEARLRCSPMKGHSHVYWYRQLPEEGLKFMVYLQKENIIDESGMPKERFSAEFPKEGPSILRIQQVVRGDSAAYFCAATGTYSTDTQYFGPGTRLTVL.

The J gene is TRBJ1-1, the V gene TRBV4-3, with 8 positions matching TRBD1. Germline V gene sequence: CDR1 LGHNA, CDR2 YSLEER. This CDR3 has 15 amino acids. With V trimmed by 0 bases and J by 10 bases, 10 bases remained unmatched. CDR3: CASSQEGAGGAIAFF. CDR3 DNA sequence: TGCGCCAGCAGCCAAGAGGGAGCAGGGGGCGCGATAGCTTTCTTT.

The sample holds a few counts of this clone. The chain uses TRBV7-9 and TRBJ2-7; 10 bases map to TRBD1. After removal of 5 bases from V and 0 bases from J, the junction contained 4 bases not matched to a gene. Germline assignment: CDR1 SEHNR and CDR2 FQNEAQ (reference sequence). CDR3 length: 15 amino acids. CDR3 in DNA: TGTGCCAGCAGCGTGGACAGGGGGAGCTCCTACGAGCAGTACTTC. Its protein product is CASSVDRGSSYEQYF.

The chain couples TRBV5-4 to TRBJ2-7; a possible D gene is TRBD2 (5 bases). V lost 4 bases, J lost 4 bases, and 9 bases lay in between. Germline loops: CDR1 SGHNT, CDR2 YYREEE (reference sequence). CDR3 length equals 12 residues. This chain's CDR3 is CASSPSGYEQYF. CDR3 in DNA: TGTGCCAGCAGCCCTTCGGGGTACGAGCAGTACTTC.

Only a few counts were recorded for this clone. The chain recombines TRBV6-4 with TRBJ2-1, with 8 bases matching TRBD2. Unmatched junction bases numbered 5, after V lost 5 bases and J lost 5 bases. CDR1 MRHNA and CDR2 SNTAGT come from the germline V gene. The CDR3 has 14 amino acids. CDR3 sequence (DNA): TGTGCCAGCAGTAGGACGGGGGGGGACAATGAGCAGTTCTTC. Translated: CASSRTGGDNEQFF.

The table lists this clone with a few counts. This sequence joins TRBV5-1 and TRBJ2-2; TRBD1 matches 7 bases. V lost 2 bases to trimming and J lost 0 bases; unmatched junction nucleotides: 1. Germline-derived CDR1 and CDR2 are SGHRS and YFSETQ. This CDR3 spans 15 amino acids. CDR3 sequence: CASSLDRANTGELFF. The CDR3 DNA reads TGCGCCAGCAGCTTAGACAGGGCGAACACCGGGGAGCTGTTTTTT.

V is TRBV7-9 and J is TRBJ2-2; no reliable D call. V was clipped by 6 bases and J by 4 bases, with 12 bases between them. CDR3 length: 14 amino acids. Germline V CDR1 and CDR2: SEHNR, FQNEAQ (reference sequence). CDR3 protein: CASRTRGGTGELFF. CDR3 nucleotides: TGTGCCAGCAGGACTCGCGGCGGCACCGGGGAGCTGTTTTTT.

A remark on this clone: A read error may produce the germline difference seen at one junction end. This sequence joins TRBV7-2 and TRBJ1-1; D may be TRBD1 (5 bases). In germline, CDR1 is SGHTA, CDR2 FQGNSA. This CDR3 has 13 residues. CDR3 sequence (DNA): TGCGCCAGCAGCCAAGGAGGGGACACTGAAGCTTTCTTT. Encoded protein: CASSQGGDTEAFF.

The chain combines TRBV11-2 with TRBJ2-1; 9 bases match TRBD2. The CDR3 runs to 19 residues. CDR1 and CDR2 (germline): SGHAT, FQNNGV. J was trimmed by 0 bases and V by 0 bases; bases with no gene match: 9. CDR3 DNA sequence: TGTGCCAGCAGCTTAGATCCCAGGGCGGGAGGGCGCTCCTACAATGAGCAGTTCTTC. This gives the protein CASSLDPRAGGRSYNEQFF. Combining the CDR3 with reference TRBV11-2 and TRBJ2-1 gives the whole variable domain EAGVAQSPRYKIIEKRQSVAFWCNPISGHATLYWYQQILGQGPKLLIQFQNNGVVDDSQLPKDRFSAERLKGVDSTLKIQPAKLEDSAVYLCASSLDPRAGGRSYNEQFFGPGTRLTVL.

This clone occurred a few times. The chain couples TRBV12-5 to TRBJ2-5; TRBD2 matches at 12 bases. The CDR3 extends over 14 amino acids. V shed 6 bases and J 4 bases; nucleotides not matched to a gene: 3. CDR1 is LGHNT and CDR2 is FRNRAP in the germline V gene. The CDR3: CASGPGLAGETQYF. CDR3 nucleotides: TGTGCTAGTGGCCCGGGACTAGCGGGAGAGACCCAGTACTTC.

The rearrangement joins TRBV5-1 to TRBJ2-1; D uncertain. Germline CDR1 SGHRS, CDR2 YFSETQ. V lost 4 bases and J lost 4, with 12 bases in between. The CDR3 contains 14 residues. For the CDR3, the DNA is TGCGCCAGCAGCGTAGTAGCCGCGTACAATGAGCAGTTCTTC. It yields the protein CASSVVAAYNEQFF. Full variable domain (outside the CDR3, taken from reference TRBV5-1 and TRBJ2-1): KAGVTQTPRYLIKTRGQQVTLSCSPISGHRSVSWYQQTPGQGLQFLFEYFSETQRNKGNFPGRFSGRQFSNSRSEMNVSTLELGDSALYLCASSVVAAYNEQFFGPGTRLTVL.

The CDR3 loop reads CASSEQQGLRNIQYF. The DNA for the CDR3 is TGTGCCAGCAGTGAGCAGCAGGGGCTGAGGAACATTCAGTACTTC. J is TRBJ2-4 and V is TRBV6-4; TRBD1 might be the D (6 bases). CDR3 length: 15 amino acids. The germline V gene has CDR1 MRHNA and CDR2 SNTAGT. Trimming took off 3 bases at V and 7 bases at J, with 16 bases between the two ends.